This T cell receptor beta chain originates from a study of T-cell reconstitution after alpha-beta-depleted transplantation in children. Molecular barcoding with unique molecular identifiers was used for the TCRbeta library. TCRdb reprocessed the PCR reads via MiXCR and lists one record per CDR3 protein. The sample consists of 580,000 or so distinct CDR3 sequences, about 21% of them appearing once. This CDR3 contains 16 residues. Trimming left V 2 bases short and J 3 bases short, with 14 bases between. The germline CDR1 and CDR2 sequences are SNHLY and FYNNEI. This clonotype was counted between two and nine times.

This sequence was found in a boy in the first two years of life who had a stem cell transplant for acute myeloid leukemia, so the T cells may come from the graft donor. The chain couples TRBV2 to TRBJ2-1, with D tentatively TRBD1 (6 bases). The specimen comprised PBMCs, mostly from graft donor cells, sampled 360 days after TCRalphabeta/CD19-depleted stem cell transplant. DNA for the CDR3: TGTGCCAGCAGTGAAATGGGGGCAGCAAGCTACAATGAGCAGTTCTTC. Amino acids: CASSEMGAASYNEQFF. Looking up the rest from reference TRBV2 and TRBJ2-1 gives the full variable domain: EPEVTQTPSHQVTQMGQEVILRCVPISNHLYFYWYRQILGQKVEFLVSFYNNEISEKSEIFDDQFSVERPDGSNFTLKIRSTKLEDSAMYFCASSEMGAASYNEQFFGPGTRLTVL.